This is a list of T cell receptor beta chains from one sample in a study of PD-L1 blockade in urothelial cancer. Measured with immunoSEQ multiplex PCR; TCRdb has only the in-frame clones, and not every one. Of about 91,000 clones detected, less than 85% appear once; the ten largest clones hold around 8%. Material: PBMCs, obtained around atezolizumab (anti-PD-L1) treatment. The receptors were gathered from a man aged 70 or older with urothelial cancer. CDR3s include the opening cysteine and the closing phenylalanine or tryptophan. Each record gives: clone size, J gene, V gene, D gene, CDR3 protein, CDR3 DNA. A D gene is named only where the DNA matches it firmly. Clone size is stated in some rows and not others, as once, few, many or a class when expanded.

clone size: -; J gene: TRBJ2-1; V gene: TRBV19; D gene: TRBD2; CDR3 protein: CASSKTSAGGEQFF; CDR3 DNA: TGTGCCAGTAGTAAAACTAGCGCCGGGGGGGAGCAGTTCTTC
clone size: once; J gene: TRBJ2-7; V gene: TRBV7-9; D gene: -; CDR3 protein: CASSPWGGETYEQYF; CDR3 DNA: TGTGCCAGCAGCCCCTGGGGTGGGGAGACCTACGAGCAGTACTTC
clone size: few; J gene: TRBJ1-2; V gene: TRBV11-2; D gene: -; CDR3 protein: CASSTLRDKGYTF; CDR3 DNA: TGTGCCAGCAGCACACTCAGGGATAAAGGCTACACCTTC
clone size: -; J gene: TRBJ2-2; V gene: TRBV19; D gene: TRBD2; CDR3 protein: CASSIAAGGAGELFF; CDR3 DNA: TGTGCCAGTAGTATTGCTGCGGGAGGAGCCGGGGAGCTGTTTTTT
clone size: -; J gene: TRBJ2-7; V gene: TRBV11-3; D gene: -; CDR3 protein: CASSLVRGTGEQYF; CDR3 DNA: TGTGCCAGCAGCTTAGTCCGGGGTACCGGGGAGCAGTACTTC
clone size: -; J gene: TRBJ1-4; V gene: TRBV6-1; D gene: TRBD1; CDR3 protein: CASSPPTGDNEKLFF; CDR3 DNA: TGTGCCAGCAGTCCTCCGACAGGGGATAATGAAAAACTGTTTTTT
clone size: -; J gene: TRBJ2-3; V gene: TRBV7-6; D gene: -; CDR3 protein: CASSLRKDRPTDTQYF; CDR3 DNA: TGTGCCAGCAGCTTACGAAAGGACAGACCCACAGATACGCAGTATTTT
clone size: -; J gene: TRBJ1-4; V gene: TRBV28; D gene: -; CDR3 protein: CASSSFPPTNEKLFF; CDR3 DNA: TGTGCCAGCAGTTCTTTCCCCCCAACTAATGAAAAACTGTTTTTT
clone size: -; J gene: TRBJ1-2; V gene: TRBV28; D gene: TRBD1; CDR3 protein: CASSTETGDYGYTF; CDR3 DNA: TGTGCCAGCAGTACTGAAACAGGGGACTATGGCTACACCTTC
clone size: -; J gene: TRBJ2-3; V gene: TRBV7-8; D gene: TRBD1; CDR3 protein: CASSRGTGKTTDTQYF; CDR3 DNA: TGTGCCAGCAGCCGAGGGACAGGGAAGACCACAGATACGCAGTATTTT
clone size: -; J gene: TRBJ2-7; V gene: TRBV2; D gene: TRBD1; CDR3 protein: CASTQGTGSYEQYF; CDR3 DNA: TGTGCCAGCACCCAAGGGACAGGGTCCTACGAGCAGTACTTC
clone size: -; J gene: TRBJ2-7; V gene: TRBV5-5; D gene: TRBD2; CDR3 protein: CASSAGTTLEEQYF; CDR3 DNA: TGTGCCAGCAGCGCCGGGACTACCCTAGAGGAGCAGTACTTC
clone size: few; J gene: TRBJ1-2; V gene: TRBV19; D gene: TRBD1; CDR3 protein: CASSRGRRLGYTF; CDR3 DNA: TGTGCCAGTAGCAGGGGGAGACGCCTGGGCTACACCTTC
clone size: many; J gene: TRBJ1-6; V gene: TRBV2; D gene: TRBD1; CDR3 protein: CASMMDRVGSPLHF; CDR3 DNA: TGTGCCAGCATGATGGACAGGGTGGGCTCACCCCTCCACTTT
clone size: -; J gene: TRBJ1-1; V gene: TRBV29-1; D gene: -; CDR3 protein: CSVRQRNTEAFF; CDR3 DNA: TGCAGCGTACGACAAAGGAACACTGAAGCTTTCTTT
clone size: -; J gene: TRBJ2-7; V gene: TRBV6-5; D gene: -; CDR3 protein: CASSYSAGSYEQYF; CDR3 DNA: TGTGCCAGCAGTTACTCCGCAGGGTCCTACGAGCAGTACTTC
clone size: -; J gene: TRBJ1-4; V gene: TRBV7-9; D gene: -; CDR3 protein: CASSLVGGPNEKLFF; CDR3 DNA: TGTGCCAGCAGCTTAGTGGGAGGTCCTAATGAAAAACTGTTTTTT
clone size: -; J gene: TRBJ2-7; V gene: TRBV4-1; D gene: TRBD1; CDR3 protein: CASRYLETGPYEQYF; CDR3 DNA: TGCGCCAGCAGGTATCTTGAGACAGGGCCCTACGAGCAGTACTTC
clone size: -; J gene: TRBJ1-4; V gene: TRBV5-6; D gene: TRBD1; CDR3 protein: CASSTTGGGSTNEKLFF; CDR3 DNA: TGTGCCAGCAGCACAACAGGGGGTGGCTCAACTAATGAAAAACTGTTTTTT
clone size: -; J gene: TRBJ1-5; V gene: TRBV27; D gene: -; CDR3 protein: CASSPGAGREGNQPQHF; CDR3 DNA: TGTGCCAGCAGCCCTGGGGCAGGGAGGGAAGGCAATCAGCCCCAGCATTTT
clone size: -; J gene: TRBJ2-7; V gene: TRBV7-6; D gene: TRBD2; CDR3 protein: CASSLGSSGGDEQYF; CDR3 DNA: TGTGCCAGCAGCTTAGGATCTAGCGGGGGGGACGAGCAGTACTTC
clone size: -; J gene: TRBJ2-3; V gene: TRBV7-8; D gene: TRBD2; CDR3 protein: CASSHTGTSGGASDTQYF; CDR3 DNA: TGTGCCAGCAGCCATACCGGGACTAGCGGGGGGGCCTCAGATACGCAGTATTTT
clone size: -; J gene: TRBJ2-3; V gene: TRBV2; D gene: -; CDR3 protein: CASSRLRGTGTDTQYF; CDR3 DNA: TGTGCCAGCAGCCGACTCAGGGGCACAGGGACAGATACGCAGTATTTT
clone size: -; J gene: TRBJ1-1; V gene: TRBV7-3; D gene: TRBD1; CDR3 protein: CASSLGQGDTEAFF; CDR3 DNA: TGTGCCAGCAGCTTAGGACAGGGTGACACTGAAGCTTTCTTT
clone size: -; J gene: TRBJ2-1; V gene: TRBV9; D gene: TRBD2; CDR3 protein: CASSRGLAGGEQFF; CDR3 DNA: TGTGCCAGCAGTCGTGGACTAGCGGGAGGTGAGCAGTTCTTC
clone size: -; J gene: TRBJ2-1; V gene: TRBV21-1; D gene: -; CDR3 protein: CASTTFPGCEQFF; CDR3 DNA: TGTGCCAGCACCACGTTCCCGGGGTGTGAGCAGTTCTTC
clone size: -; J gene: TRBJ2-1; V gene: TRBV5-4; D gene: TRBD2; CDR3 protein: CASSPPLAGGPGEQFF; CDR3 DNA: TGTGCCAGCAGCCCGCCCCTAGCGGGAGGGCCGGGTGAGCAGTTCTTC
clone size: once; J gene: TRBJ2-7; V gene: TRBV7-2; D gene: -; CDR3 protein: CASSSQDSGSSEQYF; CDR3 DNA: TGTGCCAGCAGCTCACAGGACAGTGGCTCGTCCGAGCAGTACTTC
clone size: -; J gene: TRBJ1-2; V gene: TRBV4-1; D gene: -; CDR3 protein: CASSQPTRGVDGYTF; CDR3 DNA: TGCGCCAGCAGCCAACCAACCCGGGGGGTCGATGGCTACACCTTC
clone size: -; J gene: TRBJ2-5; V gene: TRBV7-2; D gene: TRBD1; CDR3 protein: CASSGQGAAETQYF; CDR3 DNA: TGTGCCAGCAGCGGACAGGGGGCGGCGGAGACCCAGTACTTC
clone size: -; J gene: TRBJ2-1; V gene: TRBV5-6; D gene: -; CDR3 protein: CASSPTRGESSYNEQFF; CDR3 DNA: TGTGCCAGCAGCCCCACCCGTGGGGAGAGCTCCTACAATGAGCAGTTCTTC
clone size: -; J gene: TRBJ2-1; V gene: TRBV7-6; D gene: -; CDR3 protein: CASSLSTEGEQFF; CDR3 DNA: TGTGCCAGCAGCTTATCGACCGAGGGTGAGCAGTTCTTC
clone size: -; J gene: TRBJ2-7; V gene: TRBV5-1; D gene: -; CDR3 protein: CASSLGGTYEQYF; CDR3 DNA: TGCGCCAGCAGCTTGGGAGGAACCTACGAGCAGTACTTC
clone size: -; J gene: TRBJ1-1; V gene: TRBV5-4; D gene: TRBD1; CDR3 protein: CASSLGQGAGEAFF; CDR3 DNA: TGTGCCAGCAGCCTGGGACAGGGGGCCGGTGAAGCTTTCTTT
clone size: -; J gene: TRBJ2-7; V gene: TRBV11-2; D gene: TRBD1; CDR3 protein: CASSPDRGYEQYF; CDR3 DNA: TGTGCCAGCAGCCCGGACAGGGGCTACGAGCAGTACTTC
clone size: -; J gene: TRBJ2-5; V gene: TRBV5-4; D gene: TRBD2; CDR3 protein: CASSSGTSGPGGQTQYF; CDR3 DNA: TGTGCCAGCAGCTCGGGGACTAGCGGGCCGGGGGGACAGACCCAGTACTTC
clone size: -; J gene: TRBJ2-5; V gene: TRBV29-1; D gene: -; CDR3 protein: CSVALQIQETQYF; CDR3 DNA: TGCAGCGTGGCGCTACAGATCCAAGAGACCCAGTACTTC
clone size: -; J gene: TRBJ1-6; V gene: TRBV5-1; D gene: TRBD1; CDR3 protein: CASSLEGTDFYSPLHF; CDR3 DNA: TGCGCCAGCAGCTTGGAAGGGACAGACTTTTATTCACCCCTCCACTTT
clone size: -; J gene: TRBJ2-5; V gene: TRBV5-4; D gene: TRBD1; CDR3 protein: CASSLTSGQQETQYF; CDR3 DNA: TGTGCCAGCAGCCTCACGTCGGGACAGCAAGAGACCCAGTACTTC
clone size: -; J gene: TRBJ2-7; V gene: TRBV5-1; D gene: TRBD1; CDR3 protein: CASSFGQGNEQYF; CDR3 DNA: TGCGCCAGCAGCTTCGGACAGGGGAACGAGCAGTACTTC
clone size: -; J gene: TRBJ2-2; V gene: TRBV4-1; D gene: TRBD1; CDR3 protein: CASICGTGESREHRGAVF; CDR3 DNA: TGCGCCAGCATCTGTGGGACAGGGGAGAGTCGCGAACACCGGGGAGCTGTTTTT